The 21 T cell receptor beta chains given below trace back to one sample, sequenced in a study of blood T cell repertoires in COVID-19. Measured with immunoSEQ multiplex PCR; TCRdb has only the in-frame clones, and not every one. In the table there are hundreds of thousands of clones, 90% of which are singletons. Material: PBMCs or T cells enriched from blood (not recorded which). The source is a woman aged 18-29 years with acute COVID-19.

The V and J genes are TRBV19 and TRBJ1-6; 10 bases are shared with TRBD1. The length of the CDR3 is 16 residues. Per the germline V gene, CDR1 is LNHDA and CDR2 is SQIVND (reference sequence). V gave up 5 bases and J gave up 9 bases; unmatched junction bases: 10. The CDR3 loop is CASSPRTGGRGSPLHF. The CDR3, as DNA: TGTGCCAGTAGTCCTCGGACAGGGGGACGTGGTTCACCCCTCCACTTT.

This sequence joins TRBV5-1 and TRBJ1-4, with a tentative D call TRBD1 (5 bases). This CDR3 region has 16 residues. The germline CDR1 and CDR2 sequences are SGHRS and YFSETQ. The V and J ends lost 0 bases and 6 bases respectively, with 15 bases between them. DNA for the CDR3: TGCGCCAGCAGCTTGGGGCTTACAGGATCCGATGAAAAACTGTTTTTT. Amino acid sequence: CASSLGLTGSDEKLFF. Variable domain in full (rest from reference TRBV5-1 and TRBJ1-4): KAGVTQTPRYLIKTRGQQVTLSCSPISGHRSVSWYQQTPGQGLQFLFEYFSETQRNKGNFPGRFSGRQFSNSRSEMNVSTLELGDSALYLCASSLGLTGSDEKLFFGSGTQLSVL.

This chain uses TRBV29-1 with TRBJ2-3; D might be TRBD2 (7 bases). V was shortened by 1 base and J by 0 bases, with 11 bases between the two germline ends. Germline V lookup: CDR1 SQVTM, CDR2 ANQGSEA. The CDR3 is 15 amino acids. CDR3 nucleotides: TGCAGCGTTGAAGGGGGGGGGCTTAGCACAGATACGCAGTATTTT. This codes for CSVEGGGLSTDTQYF.

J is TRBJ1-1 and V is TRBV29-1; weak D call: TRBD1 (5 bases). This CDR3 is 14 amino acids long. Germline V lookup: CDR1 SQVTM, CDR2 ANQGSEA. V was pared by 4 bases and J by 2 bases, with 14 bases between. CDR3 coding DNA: TGCAGCGTTGCACGGACACTCCTAAACACTGAAGCTTTCTTT. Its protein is CSVARTLLNTEAFF.

In DNA, the CDR3 is TGTGCCAGCAGCAACGGGGTTAGCAATCAGCCCCAGCATTTT. Residues: CASSNGVSNQPQHF. The V call is TRBV6-5, the J call TRBJ1-5, with no clear D. The CDR3 runs to 14 residues. Germline V gene sequence: CDR1 MNHEY, CDR2 SVGAGI. The ends were cut back, 6 bases at V and 0 bases at J, with 9 bases in the middle.

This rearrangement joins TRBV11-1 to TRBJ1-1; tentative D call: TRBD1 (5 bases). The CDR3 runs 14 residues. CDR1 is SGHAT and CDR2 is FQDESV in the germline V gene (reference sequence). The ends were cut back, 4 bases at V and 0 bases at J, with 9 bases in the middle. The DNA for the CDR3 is TGTGCCAGCAGCTCCAGGGAACTGAACACTGAAGCTTTCTTT. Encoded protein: CASSSRELNTEAFF.

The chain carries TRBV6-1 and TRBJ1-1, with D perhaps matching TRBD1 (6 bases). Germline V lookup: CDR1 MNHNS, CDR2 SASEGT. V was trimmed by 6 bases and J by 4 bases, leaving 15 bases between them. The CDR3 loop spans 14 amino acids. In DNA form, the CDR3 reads TGTGCCAGCAGAGGAGCAGGGGTTAGCACTGAAGCTTTCTTT. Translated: CASRGAGVSTEAFF.

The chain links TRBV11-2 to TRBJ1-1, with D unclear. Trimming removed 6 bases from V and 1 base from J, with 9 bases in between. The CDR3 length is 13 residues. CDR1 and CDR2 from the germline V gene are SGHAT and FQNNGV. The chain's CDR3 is CASSPIGNTEAFF. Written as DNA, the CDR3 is TGTGCCAGCAGTCCAATCGGGAACACTGAAGCTTTCTTT.

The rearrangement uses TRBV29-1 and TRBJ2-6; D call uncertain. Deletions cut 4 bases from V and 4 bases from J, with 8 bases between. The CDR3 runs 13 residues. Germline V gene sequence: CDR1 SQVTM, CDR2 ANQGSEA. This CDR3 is CSVVRSGANVLTF. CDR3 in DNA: TGCAGCGTTGTCAGGTCGGGGGCCAACGTCCTGACTTTC.

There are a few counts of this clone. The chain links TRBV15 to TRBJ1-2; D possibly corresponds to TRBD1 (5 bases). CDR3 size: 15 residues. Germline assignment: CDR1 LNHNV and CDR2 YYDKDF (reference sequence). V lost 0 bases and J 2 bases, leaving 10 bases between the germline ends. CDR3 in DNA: TGTGCCACCAGCAGAGATCTAGACAGAAACTATGGCTACACCTTC. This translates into CATSRDLDRNYGYTF.

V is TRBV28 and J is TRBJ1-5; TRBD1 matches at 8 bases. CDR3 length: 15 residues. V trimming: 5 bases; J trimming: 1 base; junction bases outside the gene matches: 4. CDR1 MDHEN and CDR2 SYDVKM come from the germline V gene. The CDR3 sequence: CASSAGTGSNQPQHF. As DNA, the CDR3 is TGTGCCAGCAGTGCCGGGACAGGAAGCAATCAGCCCCAGCATTTT.

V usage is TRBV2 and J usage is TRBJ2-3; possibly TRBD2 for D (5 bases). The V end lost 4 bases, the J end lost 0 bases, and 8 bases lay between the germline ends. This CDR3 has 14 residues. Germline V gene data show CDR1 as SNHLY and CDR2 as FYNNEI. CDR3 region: CASSARTSTDTQYF. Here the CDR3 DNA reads TGTGCCAGCAGTGCCCGGACTAGCACAGATACGCAGTATTTT. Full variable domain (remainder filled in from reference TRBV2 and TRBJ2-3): EPEVTQTPSHQVTQMGQEVILRCVPISNHLYFYWYRQILGQKVEFLVSFYNNEISEKSEIFDDQFSVERPDGSNFTLKIRSTKLEDSAMYFCASSARTSTDTQYFGPGTRLTVL.

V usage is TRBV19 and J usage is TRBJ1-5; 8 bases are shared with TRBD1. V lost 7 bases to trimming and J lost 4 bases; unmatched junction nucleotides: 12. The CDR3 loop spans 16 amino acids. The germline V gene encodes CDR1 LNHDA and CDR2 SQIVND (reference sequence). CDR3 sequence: CASTARPGGGNQPQHF. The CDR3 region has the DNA TGTGCCAGTACCGCGAGACCAGGGGGCGGGAATCAGCCCCAGCATTTT.

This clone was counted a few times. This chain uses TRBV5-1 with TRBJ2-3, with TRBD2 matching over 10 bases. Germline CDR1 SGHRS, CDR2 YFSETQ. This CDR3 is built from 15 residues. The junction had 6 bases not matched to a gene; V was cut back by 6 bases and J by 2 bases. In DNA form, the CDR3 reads TGCGCCAGCACCTGGACTAGCGGTTACACAGATACGCAGTATTTT. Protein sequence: CASTWTSGYTDTQYF. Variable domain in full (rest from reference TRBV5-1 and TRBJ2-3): KAGVTQTPRYLIKTRGQQVTLSCSPISGHRSVSWYQQTPGQGLQFLFEYFSETQRNKGNFPGRFSGRQFSNSRSEMNVSTLELGDSALYLCASTWTSGYTDTQYFGPGTRLTVL.

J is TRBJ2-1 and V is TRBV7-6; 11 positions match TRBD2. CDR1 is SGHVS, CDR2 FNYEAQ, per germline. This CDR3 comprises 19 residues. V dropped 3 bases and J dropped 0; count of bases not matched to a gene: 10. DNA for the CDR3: TGTGCCAGCAGCTTTACTAGCGGGAGCGACTATAGCTCCTACAATGAGCAGTTCTTC. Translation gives CASSFTSGSDYSSYNEQFF.

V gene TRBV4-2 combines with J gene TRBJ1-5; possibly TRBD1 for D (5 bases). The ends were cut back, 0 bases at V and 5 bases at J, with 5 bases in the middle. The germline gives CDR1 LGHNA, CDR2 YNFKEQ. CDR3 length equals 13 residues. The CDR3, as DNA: TGTGCCAGCAGCCAAGACAGGGATCAGCCCCAGCATTTT. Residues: CASSQDRDQPQHF.

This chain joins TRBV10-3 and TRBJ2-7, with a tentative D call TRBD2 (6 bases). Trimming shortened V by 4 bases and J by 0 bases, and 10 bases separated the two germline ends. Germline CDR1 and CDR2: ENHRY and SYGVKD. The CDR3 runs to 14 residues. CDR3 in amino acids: CAISALTSSYEQYF. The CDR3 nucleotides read TGTGCCATCAGTGCGCTGACTAGCTCCTACGAGCAGTACTTC.

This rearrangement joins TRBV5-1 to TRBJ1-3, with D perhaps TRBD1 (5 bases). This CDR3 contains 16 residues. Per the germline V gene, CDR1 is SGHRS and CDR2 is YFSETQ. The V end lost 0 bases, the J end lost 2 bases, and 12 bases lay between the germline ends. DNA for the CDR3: TGCGCCAGCAGCTTGGCCGCTCAGGGCACTGGAAACACCATATATTTT. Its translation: CASSLAAQGTGNTIYF.

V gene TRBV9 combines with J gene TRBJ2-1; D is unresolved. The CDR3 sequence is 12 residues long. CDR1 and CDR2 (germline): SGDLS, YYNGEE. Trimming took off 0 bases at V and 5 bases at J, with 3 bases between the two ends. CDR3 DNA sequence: TGTGCCAGCAGCGTAGTAAACAATGAGCAGTTCTTC. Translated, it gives CASSVVNNEQFF.

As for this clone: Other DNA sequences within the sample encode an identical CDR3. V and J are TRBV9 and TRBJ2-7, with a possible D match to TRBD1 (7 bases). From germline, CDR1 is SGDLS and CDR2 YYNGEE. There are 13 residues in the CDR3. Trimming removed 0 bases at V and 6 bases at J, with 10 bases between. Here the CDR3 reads CASSVGQGGEQYF. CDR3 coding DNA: TGTGCCAGCAGCGTAGGGCAGGGGGGCGAGCAGTACTTC.

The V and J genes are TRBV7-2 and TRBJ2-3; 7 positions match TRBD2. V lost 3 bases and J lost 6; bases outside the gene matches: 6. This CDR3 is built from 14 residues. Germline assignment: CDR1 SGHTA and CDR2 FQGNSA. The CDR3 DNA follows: TGTGCCAGCAGCTTTGGACTAGTTTCTGATACGCAGTATTTT. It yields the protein CASSFGLVSDTQYF. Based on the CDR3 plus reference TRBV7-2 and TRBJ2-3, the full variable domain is GAGVSQSPSNKVTEKGKDVELRCDPISGHTALYWYRQSLGQGLEFLIYFQGNSAPDKSGLPSDRFSAERTGGSVSTLTIQRTQQEDSAVYLCASSFGLVSDTQYFGPGTRLTVL.